A selection of T cell receptor beta chains follows, all from one sample in a study of T cells in Graves' hyperthyroidism and ophthalmopathy. TCRdb fed the multiplex PCR reads into MiXCR, producing one record per CDR3 protein. The table has more than 450,000 distinct CDR3 sequences, 11% to 15% seen once. Sequenced input: blood. Receptors were obtained from a woman aged 35 to 49 with Graves' hyperthyroidism. The CDR3 runs from the conserved cysteine through the conserved F or W. A D gene is named only where the DNA matches it firmly. Clone size is given for some rows only: seen once, a few or many times, or a class if the clone is expanded.

>NA|TRBV11-3|TRBJ1-1|many
CASSSGNEGTEAFF
TGTGCCAGCAGCTCCGGGAATGAAGGCACTGAAGCTTTCTTT
>NA|TRBV12-3/TRBV12-4|TRBJ2-3|many
CASSPMSQRSTDTQYF
TGTGCCAGCAGCCCCATGAGCCAGCGGAGCACAGATACGCAGTATTTT
>TRBD2|TRBV27|TRBJ2-7|many
CASTPEGLAGGGRPYEQYF
TGTGCCAGCACCCCGGAGGGACTAGCGGGAGGAGGGCGCCCCTACGAGCAGTACTTC
>TRBD2|TRBV6-5|TRBJ2-5|few
CASSYSSGGWETQYF
TGTGCCAGCAGTTACTCGTCGGGAGGGTGGGAGACCCAGTACTTC
>TRBD2|TRBV27|TRBJ2-7|NA
CASSLSSGLAGYEQYF
TGTGCCAGCAGTTTATCGTCGGGACTAGCGGGATACGAGCAGTACTTC
>NA|TRBV4-2|TRBJ2-1|NA
CASSQGTTDPVQFF
TGTGCCAGCAGCCAAGGGACAACCGATCCGGTGCAGTTCTTC
>NA|TRBV19|TRBJ2-7|NA
CASSIKASHGSESYEQYF
TGTGCCAGTAGTATAAAGGCATCCCACGGGAGCGAATCCTACGAGCAGTACTTC
>NA|TRBV30|TRBJ1-2|NA
CAWSYGAGYTF
TGTGCCTGGAGTTATGGAGCTGGCTACACCTTC
>NA|TRBV20-1|TRBJ2-3|many
CSTSIRTNTDTQYF
TGCAGTACTAGCATAAGGACCAACACAGATACGCAGTATTTT
>TRBD2|TRBV7-9|TRBJ2-3|few
CASSPKGLAGGSTDTQYF
TGTGCCAGCAGCCCCAAGGGGCTAGCGGGAGGGAGCACAGATACGCAGTATTTT
>NA|TRBV5-1|TRBJ2-3|many
CASRKASTDTQYF
TGCGCCAGCAGGAAAGCGAGCACAGATACGCAGTATTTT
>NA|TRBV9|TRBJ2-7|NA
CASSVASDRPAYEQYF
TGTGCCAGCAGCGTAGCGAGTGACAGGCCTGCCTACGAGCAGTACTTC
>NA|TRBV24-1|TRBJ2-2|few
CATSGGITTGELFF
TGTGCCACCAGTGGCGGGATTACAACCGGGGAGCTGTTTTTT
>TRBD2|TRBV7-2|TRBJ2-1|many
CASSLGLGGGMSYNEQFF
TGTGCCAGCAGCTTAGGTCTAGGCGGGGGGATGTCCTACAATGAGCAGTTCTTC
>NA|TRBV10-2|TRBJ2-4|NA
CASSESAADLAKNIQYF
TGCGCCAGCAGTGAGTCGGCGGCGGACCTAGCCAAAAACATTCAGTACTTC
>TRBD2|TRBV4-1|TRBJ2-7|many
CASSRGGTSSYEQYF
TGCGCCAGCAGCCGGGGGGGGACTAGCTCCTACGAGCAGTACTTC
>NA|TRBV29-1|TRBJ2-7|NA
CSVEDRAGHEQYF
TGCAGCGTTGAAGATCGGGCAGGGCACGAGCAGTACTTC
>TRBD1|TRBV25-1|TRBJ2-1|NA
CASSVQQGYNEQFF
TGTGCCAGCAGTGTCCAACAGGGGTACAATGAGCAGTTCTTC
>TRBD2|TRBV20-1|TRBJ2-1|NA
CSASRASGSPNEQFF
TGCAGTGCTAGTCGCGCTAGCGGGAGTCCAAATGAGCAGTTCTTC
>TRBD2|TRBV20-1|TRBJ2-7|many
CSARVSLAGGYEQYF
TGCAGTGCTAGAGTATCCCTAGCGGGGGGGTACGAGCAGTACTTC
>NA|TRBV20-1|TRBJ1-4|many
CSARDSWRAATNEKLFF
TGCAGTGCTAGAGATTCTTGGAGGGCGGCAACTAATGAAAAACTGTTTTTT
>NA|TRBV29-1|TRBJ2-7|NA
CSARGNDGGKQYF
TGCAGCGCCAGGGGGAACGACGGGGGGAAGCAGTACTTC
>TRBD1|TRBV28|TRBJ2-3|many
CASSSGQGRDTQYF
TGTGCCAGCAGTTCCGGACAGGGAAGAGATACGCAGTATTTT
>TRBD2|TRBV5-6|TRBJ2-7|few
CASSLLAGKTSYEQYF
TGTGCCAGCAGCCTACTAGCGGGAAAGACATCCTACGAGCAGTACTTC
>NA|TRBV18|TRBJ1-1|many
CASSQGGTQNTEAFF
TGTGCCAGCTCACAGGGGGGGACCCAGAACACTGAAGCTTTCTTT
>NA|TRBV11-2|TRBJ1-2|NA
CASSRLNYGYTF
TGTGCCAGCAGCAGATTGAACTATGGCTACACCTTC